The clone carrying this T cell receptor beta chain was found a few times. No antigen is known for it. This sample was taken from a study of vaccination and CD4 T cells after COVID-19. Overall study context: Samples taken post-COVID came a median around 100 days after diagnosis, ranging from 35 to 161.

With the Oncomine TCR Beta short-read assay, DNA from cultured CD4+ T cells was sequenced. TCRdb reprocessed the PCR reads via MiXCR and lists one record per CDR3 protein. The sample has some 16,000 distinct CDR3 sequences; 45% to 60% are singletons. Treatment given: roughly 10-day PBMC culture with coronavirus spike peptide pools or control peptides (ViraFEST assay). Antigen-specific T cells were expanded with peptide pools by ViraFEST, and TCRs were then sequenced. PCR tests turned positive between March and December 2020, before US Alpha, Beta and Delta variants. Culture proceeded for roughly ten days, and CD4+ T cells were then isolated by negative selection. The CDR3 runs 15 residues. Germline V lookup: CDR1 SGHTA, CDR2 FQGNSA. V lost 3 bases to trimming and J lost 8 bases, with 19 bases between them.

The chain employs TRBV7-2 and TRBJ1-2, with D perhaps TRBD1 (5 bases). The receptor's source is a human donor who had recovered from COVID-19. Input material: CD4+ T cells from blood, cultured in vitro. This CDR3 reads CASSFTGVGSYGYTF. CDR3 DNA: TGTGCCAGCAGCTTTACAGGAGTGGGGTCCTACGGCTACACCTTC.